This is a list of T cell receptor beta chains from one sample in a study of blood T cell repertoires in COVID-19. Using immunoSEQ multiplex PCR, the repertoire was profiled, and TCRdb retains in-frame clones only, with some absent. The profile covers around 200,000 clones, with approximately 90% appearing a single time and 10% to 13% taken by the ten largest. Material: PBMCs or T cells enriched from blood (not recorded which). The receptor set was obtained from a man younger than 35 with acute COVID-19. The conserved cysteine and the conserved F or W are not part of the CDR3 here. Clone sizes are given selectively: once, few, many, or a class where the clone is expanded.

clone_size	j_call	v_call	cdr3_aa
once	TRBJ1-2	TRBV19	ASSGQWVYGYT
-	TRBJ2-1	TRBV6-5	ASSYSRGFGNEQF
-	TRBJ2-5	TRBV20-1	SASRTSGKGKKETQY
-	TRBJ2-1	TRBV19	ASSRTGSPYNEQF
-	TRBJ2-2	TRBV19	ASSRQGGDTGELF
-	TRBJ2-7	TRBV4-1	ASSQASAVSYEQY
-	TRBJ2-1	TRBV4-1	ASSRTGGGEYNEQF
-	TRBJ2-1	TRBV7-8	ASSPTRTSGRVEQF
-	TRBJ2-3	TRBV27	ASTTGDRGSTDTQY
-	TRBJ2-7	TRBV28	ASIGNSYEQY
-	TRBJ2-7	TRBV2	ASRETSGRAYEQY
-	TRBJ2-2	TRBV3-1/TRBV3-2	ASSQERQGWVHTGELF
-	TRBJ2-1	TRBV19	ASRVGLAANEQF